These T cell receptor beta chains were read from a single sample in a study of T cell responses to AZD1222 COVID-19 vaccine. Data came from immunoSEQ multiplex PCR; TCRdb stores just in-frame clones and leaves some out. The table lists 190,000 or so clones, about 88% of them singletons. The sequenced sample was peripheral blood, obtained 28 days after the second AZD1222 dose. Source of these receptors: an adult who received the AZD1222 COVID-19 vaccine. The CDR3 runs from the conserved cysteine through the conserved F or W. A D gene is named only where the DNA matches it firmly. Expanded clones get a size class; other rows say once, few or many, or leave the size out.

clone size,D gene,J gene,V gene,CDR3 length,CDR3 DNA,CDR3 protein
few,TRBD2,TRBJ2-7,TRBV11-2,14,TGTGCCAGCAGCTTAGGGCTAGCGGCCTACGAGCAGTACTTC,CASSLGLAAYEQYF
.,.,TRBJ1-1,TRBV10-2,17,TGCGCCAGCAGTGAACGGAGCCTCAGGGCGAAGAACACTGAAGCTTTCTTT,CASSERSLRAKNTEAFF
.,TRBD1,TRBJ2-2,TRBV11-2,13,TGTGCCAGCAGCGCGACAGGGGTCGGGGAGCTGTTTTTT,CASSATGVGELFF
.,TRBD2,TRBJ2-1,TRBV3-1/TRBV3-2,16,TGTGCCAGCAGCCCCAGCGGGAGGGCCTCCTACAATGAGCAGTTCTTC,CASSPSGRASYNEQFF
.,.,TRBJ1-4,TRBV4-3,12,TGCGCCAGCAGCCAGGGTGGAGAAAAACTGTTTTTT,CASSQGGEKLFF
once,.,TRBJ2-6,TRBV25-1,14,TGTGCCAGCAGCCTGAACTCTGGGGCCAACGTCCTGACTTTC,CASSLNSGANVLTF
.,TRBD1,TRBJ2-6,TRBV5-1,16,TGCGCCAGCAGCATAGGACAGGGCTCTGGGGCCAACGTCCTGACTTTC,CASSIGQGSGANVLTF
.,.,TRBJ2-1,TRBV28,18,TGTGCCAGCACTCGGGGGAGGGGGCAAGGAGCTGCCTACAATGAGCAGTTCTTC,CASTRGRGQGAAYNEQFF
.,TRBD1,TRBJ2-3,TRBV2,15,TGTGCCAGCTCAGTCGAGGGACAGGGGGCGGATACGCAGTATTTT,CASSVEGQGADTQYF
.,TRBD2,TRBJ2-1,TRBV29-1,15,TGCAGCGTTGGAAGCGCGGGAGGAAGTTACAATGAGCAGTTCTTC,CSVGSAGGSYNEQFF
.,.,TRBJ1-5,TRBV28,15,TGTGCCCCGGGAGCACCGACCTATAGCAATCAGCCCCAGCATTTT,CAPGAPTYSNQPQHF
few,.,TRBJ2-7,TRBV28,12,TGTGCCAGCCGTTCCCCCGCGCGGGAGCAGTACTTC,CASRSPAREQYF
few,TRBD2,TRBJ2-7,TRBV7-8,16,TGTGCCAGCAGCCCTAGACTCGGTACTAGCGGGTACGAGCAGTACTTC,CASSPRLGTSGYEQYF
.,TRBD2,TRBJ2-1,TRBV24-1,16,TGTGCCACCAGTGACCCGACTAGCGGGAGGGGGAATGAGCAGTTCTTC,CATSDPTSGRGNEQFF
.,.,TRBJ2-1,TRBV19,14,TGTGCCAGTAGTATCGTGGGAGCTTACAATGAGCAGTTCTTC,CASSIVGAYNEQFF
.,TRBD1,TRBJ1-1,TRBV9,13,TGTGCCAGCACCAAAGGGGGCCTCACTGAAGCTTTCTTT,CASTKGGLTEAFF
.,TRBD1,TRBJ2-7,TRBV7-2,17,TGTGCCAGCAGCACCCGGACAGGGGACGTAAGGTCCTACGAGCAGTACTTC,CASSTRTGDVRSYEQYF
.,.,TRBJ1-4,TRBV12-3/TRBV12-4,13,TGTGCCAGCAGTTTATCCAGCAATGAAAAACTGTTTTTT,CASSLSSNEKLFF
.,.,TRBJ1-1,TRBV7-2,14,TGTGCCAGCAGCTCGGGACCAGTAGGCACTGAAGCTTTCTTT,CASSSGPVGTEAFF
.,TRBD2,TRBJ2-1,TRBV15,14,TGTGCCACCAGCAAGGCGGGAGTCTACAATGAGCAGTTCTTC,CATSKAGVYNEQFF
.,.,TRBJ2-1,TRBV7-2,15,TGCGCCAGCAGCTTGACGGGACTGGGCTACAATGAGCAGTTCTTC,CASSLTGLGYNEQFF
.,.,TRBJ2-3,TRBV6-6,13,TGTGCCAGCAGTTTCCCGTCCCCGGGTGCGCAGTATTTT,CASSFPSPGAQYF
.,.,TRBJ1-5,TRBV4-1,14,TGCGCCAGCAGCCTTCAAGGAGAAGGTTCCCCCCAGCATTTT,CASSLQGEGSPQHF
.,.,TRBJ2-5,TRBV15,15,TGTGCCACCAGCAGAGATCGGGCAGGGCCCTGGTCCCAGTACTTC,CATSRDRAGPWSQYF
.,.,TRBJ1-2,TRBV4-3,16,TGCGCCAGCAGCCAGGACCCCAGGCAGTCTAACTATGGCTACACCTTC,CASSQDPRQSNYGYTF
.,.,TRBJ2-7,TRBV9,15,TGTGCCAGCAGCGTAGAGGCGGGCGCCGCCTACGAGCAGTACTTC,CASSVEAGAAYEQYF
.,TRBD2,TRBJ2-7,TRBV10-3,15,TGTGCCATCAGTGAAGGGCTAGCGGGAGTAGACGAGCAGTACTTC,CAISEGLAGVDEQYF
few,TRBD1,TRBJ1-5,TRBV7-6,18,TGTGCCAGCAGCCTCAACACAGGGGGCGGTAGGAGCAATCAGCCCCAGCATTTT,CASSLNTGGGRSNQPQHF